Listed here is a single TCR beta chain. The sample comes from a study of blood T cell repertoires in COVID-19. In the authors' methods: Amplification from reference gene primers served as the basis for estimated nucleated cell counts. Clones were read by immunoSEQ multiplex PCR, and TCRdb kept only the in-frame ones, dropping some. For V, J and clone size, that table is used; D and trimming come from the DNA. The sample shows approximately 70,000 clones, around nine tenths of them seen only once. The receptor was isolated from a man aged 45 to 65 with active COVID-19. Sequenced: peripheral blood.

CDR3 residues: CASSPPGQEVHQPQHF. The CDR3 nucleotides are TGTGCCAGCAGCCCTCCGGGACAGGAGGTCCATCAGCCCCAGCATTTT. The rearrangement uses TRBV28 and TRBJ1-5; 8 bases align to TRBD1. Germline V gives CDR1 MDHEN, CDR2 SYDVKM. The CDR3 spans 16 residues. The trim removed 6 bases at V and 5 bases at J, leaving 12 bases unmatched.